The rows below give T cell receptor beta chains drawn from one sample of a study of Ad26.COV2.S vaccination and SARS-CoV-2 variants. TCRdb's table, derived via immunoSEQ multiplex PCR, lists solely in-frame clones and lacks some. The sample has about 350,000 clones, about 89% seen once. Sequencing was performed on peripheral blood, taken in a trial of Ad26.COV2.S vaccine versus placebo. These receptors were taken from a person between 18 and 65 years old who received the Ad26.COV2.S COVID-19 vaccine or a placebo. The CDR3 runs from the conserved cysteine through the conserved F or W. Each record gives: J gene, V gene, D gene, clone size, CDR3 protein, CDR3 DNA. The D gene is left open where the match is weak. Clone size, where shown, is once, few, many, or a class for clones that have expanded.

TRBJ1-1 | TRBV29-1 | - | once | CSVDRIMNTEAFF | TGCAGCGTTGACAGGATAATGAACACTGAAGCTTTCTTT
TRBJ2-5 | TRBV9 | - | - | CASSAQHRAGTQYF | TGTGCCAGCAGCGCCCAACACAGGGCTGGGACCCAGTACTTC
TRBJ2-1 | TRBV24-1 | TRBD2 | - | CATAGGLAGNNEQFF | TGTGCCACCGCCGGGGGACTAGCGGGGAACAATGAGCAGTTCTTC
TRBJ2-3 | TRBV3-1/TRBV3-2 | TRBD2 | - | CASSQGLRGGSTDTQYF | TGTGCCAGCAGCCAGGGCTTGCGGGGGGGAAGCACAGATACGCAGTATTTT
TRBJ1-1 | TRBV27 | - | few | CASSTAPNTEAFF | TGTGCCAGCAGTACGGCTCCGAACACTGAAGCTTTCTTT
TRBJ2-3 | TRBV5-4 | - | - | CASSLVGFTDTQYF | TGTGCCAGCAGCTTGGTGGGATTCACAGATACGCAGTATTTT
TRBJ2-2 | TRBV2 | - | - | CASGRETNTGELFF | TGTGCCAGCGGTCGCGAAACGAACACCGGGGAGCTGTTTTTT
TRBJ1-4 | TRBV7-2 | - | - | CASSLTGWDEKLFF | TGTGCCAGCAGCCTCACAGGGTGGGATGAAAAACTGTTTTTT
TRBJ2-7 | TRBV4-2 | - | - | CASSQDVQYEQYF | TGTGCCAGCAGCCAAGACGTACAGTACGAGCAGTACTTC
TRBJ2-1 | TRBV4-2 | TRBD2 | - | CASSQESGLGLAINEQFF | TGTGCCAGCAGCCAAGAGAGTGGGCTTGGACTAGCGATCAATGAGCAGTTCTTC
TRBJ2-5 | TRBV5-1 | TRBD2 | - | CASSLMIGLAEGETQYF | TGCGCCAGCAGCCTAATGATTGGACTAGCGGAAGGGGAGACCCAGTACTTC
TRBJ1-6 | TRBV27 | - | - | CASSYQENSPLHF | TGTGCCAGCAGCTACCAAGAGAATTCACCCCTCCACTTT
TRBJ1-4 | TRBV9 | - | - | CASSTSDHPVNEKLFF | TGTGCCAGCAGCACCTCGGACCATCCAGTTAATGAAAAACTGTTTTTT
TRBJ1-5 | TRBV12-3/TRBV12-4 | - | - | CASSLQGYQPQHF | TGTGCCAGCAGTTTACAGGGGTATCAGCCCCAGCATTTT
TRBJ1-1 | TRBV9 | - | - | CASSVDLGRSTEAFF | TGTGCCAGCAGCGTAGATCTGGGTCGGAGCACTGAAGCTTTCTTT
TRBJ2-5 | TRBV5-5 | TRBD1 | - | CASSLQGAETQYF | TGTGCCAGCAGCTTACAGGGGGCTGAGACCCAGTACTTC